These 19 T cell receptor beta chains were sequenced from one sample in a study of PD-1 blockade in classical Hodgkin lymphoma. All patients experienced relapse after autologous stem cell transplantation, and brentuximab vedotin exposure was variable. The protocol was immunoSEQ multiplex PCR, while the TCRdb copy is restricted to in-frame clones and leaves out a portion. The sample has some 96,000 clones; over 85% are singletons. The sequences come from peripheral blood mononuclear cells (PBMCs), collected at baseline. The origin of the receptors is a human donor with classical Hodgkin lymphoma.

CDR3 region: CATALTGNYGYTF. The DNA of the CDR3 is TGTGCCACCGCACTGACAGGAAACTATGGCTACACCTTC. The V and J genes are TRBV2 and TRBJ1-2; a possible D gene is TRBD1 (6 bases). Germline V gene data show CDR1 as SNHLY and CDR2 as FYNNEI. The ends were cut back, 10 bases at V and 2 bases at J, with 14 bases in the middle. The CDR3 loop spans 13 amino acids. Filled out from reference TRBV2 and TRBJ1-2, the complete variable domain reads EPEVTQTPSHQVTQMGQEVILRCVPISNHLYFYWYRQILGQKVEFLVSFYNNEISEKSEIFDDQFSVERPDGSNFTLKIRSTKLEDSAMYFCATALTGNYGYTFGSGTRLTVV.

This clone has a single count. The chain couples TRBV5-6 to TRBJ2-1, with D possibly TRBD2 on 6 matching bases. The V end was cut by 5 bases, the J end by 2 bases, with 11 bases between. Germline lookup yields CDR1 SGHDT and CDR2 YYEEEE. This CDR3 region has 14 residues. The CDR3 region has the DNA TGTGCCAGCAGGCGTAGCGGTCCCTACAATGAGCAGTTCTTC. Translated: CASRRSGPYNEQFF.

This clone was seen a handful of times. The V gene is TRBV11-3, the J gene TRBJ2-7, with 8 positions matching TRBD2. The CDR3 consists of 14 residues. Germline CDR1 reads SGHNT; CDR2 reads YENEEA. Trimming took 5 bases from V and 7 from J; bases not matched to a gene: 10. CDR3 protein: CASSPTSGKGEQYF. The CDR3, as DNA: TGTGCCAGCAGCCCCACTAGCGGCAAAGGGGAGCAGTACTTC.

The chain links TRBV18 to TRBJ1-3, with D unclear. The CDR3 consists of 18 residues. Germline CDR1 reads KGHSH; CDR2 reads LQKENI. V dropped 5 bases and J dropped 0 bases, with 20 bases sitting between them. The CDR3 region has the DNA TGTGCCAGCTCAGGGCTTCCGGGTGACGGCTACTCTGGAAACACCATATATTTT. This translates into CASSGLPGDGYSGNTIYF.

The CDR3 bases are TGTGCCAGCAGTATCATCCGGGGGGGAGTCTATAGCAATCAGCCCCAGCATTTT. Protein: CASSIIRGGVYSNQPQHF. The genes are TRBV28 and TRBJ1-5, with D perhaps TRBD1 (5 bases). Deletions cut 5 bases from V and 0 bases from J, with 20 bases between. Germline V gene lookup returns CDR1 MDHEN and CDR2 SYDVKM. The CDR3 consists of 18 residues.

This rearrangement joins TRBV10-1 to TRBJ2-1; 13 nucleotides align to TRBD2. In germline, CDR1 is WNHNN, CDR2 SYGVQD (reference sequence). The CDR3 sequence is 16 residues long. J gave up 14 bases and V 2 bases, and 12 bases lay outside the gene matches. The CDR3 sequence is CASSETGLAGKGPKFF. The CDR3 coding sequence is TGCGCCAGCAGTGAGACGGGACTAGCGGGAAAGGGGCCCAAGTTCTTC.

CDR3 amino acids: CASRLQGAPEAFF. The CDR3 DNA reads as TGTGCCAGTAGACTGCAGGGAGCCCCTGAAGCTTTCTTT. This sequence joins TRBV19 and TRBJ1-1; maybe TRBD1 (5 bases). V lost 6 bases and J lost 6, with 14 bases in between. The CDR3 runs to 13 residues. Germline values: CDR1 LNHDA, CDR2 SQIVND (reference sequence).

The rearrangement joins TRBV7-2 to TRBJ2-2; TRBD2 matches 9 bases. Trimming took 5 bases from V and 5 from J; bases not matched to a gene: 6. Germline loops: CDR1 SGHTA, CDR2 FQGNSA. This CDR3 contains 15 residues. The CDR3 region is CASSRSSGSTGELFF. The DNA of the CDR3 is TGTGCCAGCAGCCGGAGTAGCGGGAGTACCGGGGAGCTGTTTTTT.

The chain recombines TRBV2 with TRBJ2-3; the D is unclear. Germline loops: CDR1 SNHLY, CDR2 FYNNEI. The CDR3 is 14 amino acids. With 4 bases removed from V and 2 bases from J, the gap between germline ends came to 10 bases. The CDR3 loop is CASSVRETTDTQYF. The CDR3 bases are TGTGCCAGCAGTGTTCGAGAAACCACAGATACGCAGTATTTT.

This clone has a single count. The CDR3 sequence is CASSETPRSYEQYF. The CDR3 DNA sequence: TGCGCCAGCAGCGAGACGCCTCGCTCCTACGAGCAGTACTTC. The chain links TRBV4-1 to TRBJ2-7; no clear D. The CDR3 has 14 residues. The V end lost 5 bases, the J end lost 0 bases, and 11 bases lay between the germline ends. CDR1 is MGHRA and CDR2 is YSYEKL in the germline V gene.

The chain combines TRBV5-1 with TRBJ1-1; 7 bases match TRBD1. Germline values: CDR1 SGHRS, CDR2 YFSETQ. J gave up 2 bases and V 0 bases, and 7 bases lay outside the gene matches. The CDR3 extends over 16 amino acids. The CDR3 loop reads CASSLEGQTFNTEAFF. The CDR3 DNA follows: TGCGCCAGCAGCTTGGAGGGACAGACATTCAACACTGAAGCTTTCTTT.

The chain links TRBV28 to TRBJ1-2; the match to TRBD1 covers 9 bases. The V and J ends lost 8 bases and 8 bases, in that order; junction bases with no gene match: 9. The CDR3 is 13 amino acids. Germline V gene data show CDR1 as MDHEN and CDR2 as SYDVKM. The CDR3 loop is CASLAGQGMGYTF. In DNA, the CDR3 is TGTGCCAGCCTAGCGGGACAGGGTATGGGCTACACCTTC.

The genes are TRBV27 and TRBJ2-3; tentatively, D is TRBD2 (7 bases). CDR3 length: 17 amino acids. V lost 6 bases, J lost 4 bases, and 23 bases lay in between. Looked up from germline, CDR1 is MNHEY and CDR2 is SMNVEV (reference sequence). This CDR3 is CASRLLGGAGDADTQYF. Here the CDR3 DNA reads TGTGCCAGCAGGCTCTTGGGGGGGGCGGGCGATGCAGATACGCAGTATTTT.

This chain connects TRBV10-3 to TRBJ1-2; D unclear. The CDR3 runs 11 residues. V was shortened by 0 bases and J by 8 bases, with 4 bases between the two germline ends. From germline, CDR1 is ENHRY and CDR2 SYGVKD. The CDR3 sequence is CAISESGGYTF. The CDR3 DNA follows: TGTGCCATCAGTGAGTCAGGCGGCTACACCTTC.

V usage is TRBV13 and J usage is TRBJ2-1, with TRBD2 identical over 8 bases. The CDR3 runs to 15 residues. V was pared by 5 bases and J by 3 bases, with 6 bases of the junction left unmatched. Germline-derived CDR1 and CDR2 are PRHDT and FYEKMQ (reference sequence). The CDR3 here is CASSTTLADYNEQFF. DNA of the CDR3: TGTGCCAGCAGCACAACACTAGCGGACTACAATGAGCAGTTCTTC.

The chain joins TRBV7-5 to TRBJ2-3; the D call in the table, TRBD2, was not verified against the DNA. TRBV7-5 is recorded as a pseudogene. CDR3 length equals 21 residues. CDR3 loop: CARSLGARLEIESPCTDTQYF. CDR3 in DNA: TGTGCCAGAAGCTTAGGCGCTAGACTAGAAATTGAATCACCGTGCACAGATACGCAGTATTTT.

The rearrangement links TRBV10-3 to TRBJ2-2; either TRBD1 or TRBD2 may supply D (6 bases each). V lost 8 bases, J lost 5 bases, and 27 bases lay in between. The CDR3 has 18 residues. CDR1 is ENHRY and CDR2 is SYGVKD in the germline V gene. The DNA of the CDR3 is TGTGCCATCGCTAATTCCGGGGGCAGGGGCCCAGGGACCGGGGAGCTGTTTTTT. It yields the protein CAIANSGGRGPGTGELFF.

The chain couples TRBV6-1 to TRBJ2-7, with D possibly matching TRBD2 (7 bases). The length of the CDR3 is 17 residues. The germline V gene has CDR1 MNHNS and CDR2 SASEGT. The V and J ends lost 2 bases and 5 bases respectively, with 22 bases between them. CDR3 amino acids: CASSEPPGGLVLDEQYF. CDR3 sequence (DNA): TGTGCCAGCAGTGAACCTCCCGGGGGGCTAGTACTGGACGAGCAGTACTTC.

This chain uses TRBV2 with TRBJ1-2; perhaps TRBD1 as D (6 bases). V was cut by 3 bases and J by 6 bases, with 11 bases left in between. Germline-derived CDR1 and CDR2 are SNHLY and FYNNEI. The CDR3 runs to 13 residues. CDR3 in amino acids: CASSEAGVHGYTF. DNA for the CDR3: TGTGCCAGCAGTGAGGCAGGGGTACATGGCTACACCTTC.